This T cell receptor (beta chain) was identified in a study of control samples from healthy donors and cancer patients (TCRdb year 2020). Comment on this clone: Its binding antigen is unknown. No base qualities exist here, and no much larger clone lies one base off it.

Receptor amplification or capture employed the immunoSEQ multiplex PCR assay. What TCRdb holds here is the immuneACCESS table cut down to in-frame rearrangements. Part of the clones is not present; checked against another copy, under half of the missing clones reflect an unresolved V gene, and the others are unexplained. The sample table shows 35,000 to 40,000 clones, and about 83% are seen once. Jointly, the top ten make up 20% to 25% of the sample. The trim is 2 bases for V and 0 bases for J, with a gap of 23 bases between the germline ends. Taken from cysteine to phenylalanine, the CDR3 has 20 residues. Only CDR3 DNA remains: 60 bases, in frame from the first base. The germline V gene yields MNHEY for CDR1 and SVGEGT for CDR2.

Sequencing was performed on PBMCs. The rearrangement joined TRBV6-2 or TRBV6-3 to TRBJ2-1, and perhaps TRBD2 as D gene, on 6 matching bases. This TCR derives from a woman aged 55-69 years with lung cancer. The DNA is TGTGCCAGCAGTTACGTTGCGGGACCCAGATCATCGAGCTCCTACAATGAGCAGTTCTTC. The encoded protein is CASSYVAGPRSSSSYNEQFF.